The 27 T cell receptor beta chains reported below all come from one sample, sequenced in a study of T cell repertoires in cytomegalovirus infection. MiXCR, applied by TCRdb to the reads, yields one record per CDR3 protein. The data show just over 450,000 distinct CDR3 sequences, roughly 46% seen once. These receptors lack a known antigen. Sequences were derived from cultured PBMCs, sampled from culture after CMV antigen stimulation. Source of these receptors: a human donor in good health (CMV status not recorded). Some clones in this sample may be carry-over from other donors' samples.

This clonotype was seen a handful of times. Written as DNA, the CDR3 is TGTGCCAGTAGTATGGTGAGGACTCCATACCATACGCAGTATTTT. This codes for CASSMVRTPYHTQYF. V gene TRBV19 combines with J gene TRBJ2-3, with a tentative D call TRBD2 (5 bases). CDR3 size: 15 residues. Germline V gene lookup returns CDR1 LNHDA and CDR2 SQIVND (reference sequence). Deletions cut 3 bases from V and 7 bases from J, with 17 bases between.

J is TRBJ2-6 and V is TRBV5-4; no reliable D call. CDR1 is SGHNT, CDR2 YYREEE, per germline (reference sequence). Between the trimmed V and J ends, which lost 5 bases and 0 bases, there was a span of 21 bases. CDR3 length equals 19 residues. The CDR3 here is CASSQLFADADSGANVLTF. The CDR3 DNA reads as TGTGCCAGCAGTCAACTGTTCGCGGACGCGGACTCTGGGGCCAACGTCCTGACTTTC.

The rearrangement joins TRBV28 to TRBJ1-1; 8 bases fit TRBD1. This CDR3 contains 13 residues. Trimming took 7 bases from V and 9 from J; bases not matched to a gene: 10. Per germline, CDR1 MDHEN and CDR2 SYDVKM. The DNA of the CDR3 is TGTGCCAGCAAAGACAGGGGCCCACTGAAAGCTTTCTTT. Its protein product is CASKDRGPLKAFF.

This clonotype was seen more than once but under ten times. CDR3 in amino acids: CASSRWSGRTDTQYF. In DNA, the CDR3 is TGTGCCAGCAGCCGTTGGTCTGGCCGCACAGATACGCAGTATTTT. The chain combines TRBV7-6 with TRBJ2-3; the D is unclear. Germline V lookup: CDR1 SGHVS, CDR2 FNYEAQ. CDR3 length: 15 amino acids. V lost 5 bases and J lost 1, with 13 bases in between.

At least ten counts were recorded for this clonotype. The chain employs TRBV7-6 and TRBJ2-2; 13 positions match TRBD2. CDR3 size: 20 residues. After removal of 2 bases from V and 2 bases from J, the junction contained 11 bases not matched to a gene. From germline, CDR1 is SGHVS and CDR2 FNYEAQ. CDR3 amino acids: CASSLRRLAGGTPNTGELFF. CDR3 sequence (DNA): TGTGCCAGCAGCTTAAGGAGACTAGCGGGAGGTACCCCTAACACCGGGGAGCTGTTTTTT.

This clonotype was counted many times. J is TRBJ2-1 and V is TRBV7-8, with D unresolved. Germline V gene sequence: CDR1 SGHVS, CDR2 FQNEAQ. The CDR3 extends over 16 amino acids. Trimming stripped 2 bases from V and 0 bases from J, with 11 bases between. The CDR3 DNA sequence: TGTGCCAGCAGCTTAATGGTAGCTCTCTCCTACAATGAGCAGTTCTTC. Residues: CASSLMVALSYNEQFF.

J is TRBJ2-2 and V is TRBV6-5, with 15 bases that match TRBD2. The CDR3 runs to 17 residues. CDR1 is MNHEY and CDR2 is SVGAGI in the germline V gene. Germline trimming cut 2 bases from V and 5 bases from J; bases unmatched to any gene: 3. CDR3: CASSYLGTSGRTGELFF. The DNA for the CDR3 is TGTGCCAGCAGTTACCTTGGGACTAGCGGGAGGACCGGGGAGCTGTTTTTT.

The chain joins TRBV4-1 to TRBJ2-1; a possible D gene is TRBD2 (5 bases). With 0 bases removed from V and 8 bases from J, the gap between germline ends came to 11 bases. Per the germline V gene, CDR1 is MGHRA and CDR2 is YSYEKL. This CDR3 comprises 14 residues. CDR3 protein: CASSQDLAFDEQFF. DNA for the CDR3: TGCGCCAGCAGCCAAGATCTAGCTTTCGATGAGCAGTTCTTC.

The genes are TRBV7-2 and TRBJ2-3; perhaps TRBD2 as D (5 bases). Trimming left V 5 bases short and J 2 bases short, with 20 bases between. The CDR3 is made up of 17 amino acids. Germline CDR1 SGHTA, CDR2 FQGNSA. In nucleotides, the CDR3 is TGTGCCAGCAGCGCCGAAAGGCCCGCGGGTCCCACAGATACGCAGTATTTT. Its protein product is CASSAERPAGPTDTQYF. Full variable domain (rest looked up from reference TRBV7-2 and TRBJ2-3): GAGVSQSPSNKVTEKGKDVELRCDPISGHTALYWYRQSLGQGLEFLIYFQGNSAPDKSGLPSDRFSAERTGGSVSTLTIQRTQQEDSAVYLCASSAERPAGPTDTQYFGPGTRLTVL.

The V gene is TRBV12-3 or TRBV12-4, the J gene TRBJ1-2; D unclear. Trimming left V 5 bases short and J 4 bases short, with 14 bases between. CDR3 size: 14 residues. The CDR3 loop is CASSLFSSLYGYTF. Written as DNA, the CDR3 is TGTGCCAGCAGTCTCTTCTCCTCCCTCTATGGCTACACCTTC.

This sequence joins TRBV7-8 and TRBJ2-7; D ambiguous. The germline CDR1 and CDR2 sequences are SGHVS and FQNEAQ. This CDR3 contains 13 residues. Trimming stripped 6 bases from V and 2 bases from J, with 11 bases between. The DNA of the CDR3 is TGTGCCAGCAGACTAAGCGATACCTACGAGCAGTACTTC. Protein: CASRLSDTYEQYF.

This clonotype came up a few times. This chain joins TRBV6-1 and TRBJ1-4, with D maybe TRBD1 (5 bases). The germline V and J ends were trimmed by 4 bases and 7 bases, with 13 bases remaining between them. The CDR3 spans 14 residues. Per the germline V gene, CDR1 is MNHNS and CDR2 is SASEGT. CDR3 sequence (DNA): TGTGCCAGCAGTGTTGGGGGGATGGGTGAAAAACTGTTTTTT. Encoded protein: CASSVGGMGEKLFF.

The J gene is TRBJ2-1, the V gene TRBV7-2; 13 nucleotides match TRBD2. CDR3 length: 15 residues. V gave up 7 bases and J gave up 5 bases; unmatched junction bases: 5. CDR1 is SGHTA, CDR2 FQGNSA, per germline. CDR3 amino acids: CASILTSGGNNEQFF. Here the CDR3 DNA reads TGTGCCAGCATTCTGACTAGCGGGGGGAACAATGAGCAGTTCTTC.

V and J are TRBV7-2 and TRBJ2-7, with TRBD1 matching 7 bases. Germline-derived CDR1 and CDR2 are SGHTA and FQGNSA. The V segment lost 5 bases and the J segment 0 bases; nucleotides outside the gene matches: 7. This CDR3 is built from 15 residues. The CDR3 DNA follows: TGTGCCAGCAGCCCGTTTGGGACAGCCTCCTACGAGCAGTACTTC. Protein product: CASSPFGTASYEQYF.

The chain's CDR3 is CASSLGSGGPRQFF. The DNA for the CDR3 is TGTGCCAGCAGCTTAGGATCGGGTGGGCCTCGGCAGTTCTTC. The chain recombines TRBV7-2 with TRBJ2-1, with no clear D. The CDR3 is 14 amino acids. V was trimmed by 1 base and J by 12 bases, leaving 16 bases between them. From germline, CDR1 is SGHTA and CDR2 FQGNSA.

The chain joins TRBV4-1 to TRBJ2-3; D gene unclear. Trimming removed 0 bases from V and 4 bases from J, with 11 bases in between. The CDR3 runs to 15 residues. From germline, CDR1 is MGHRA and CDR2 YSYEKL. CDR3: CASSQDVGYPDTQYF. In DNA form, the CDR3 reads TGCGCCAGCAGCCAAGACGTCGGGTATCCAGATACGCAGTATTTT.

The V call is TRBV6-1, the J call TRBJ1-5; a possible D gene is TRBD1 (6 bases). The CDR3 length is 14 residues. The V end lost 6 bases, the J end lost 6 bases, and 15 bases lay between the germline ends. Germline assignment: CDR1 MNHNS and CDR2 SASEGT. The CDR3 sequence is CASSRGSGGQPQHF. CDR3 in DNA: TGTGCCAGCAGCAGGGGATCCGGAGGTCAGCCCCAGCATTTT.

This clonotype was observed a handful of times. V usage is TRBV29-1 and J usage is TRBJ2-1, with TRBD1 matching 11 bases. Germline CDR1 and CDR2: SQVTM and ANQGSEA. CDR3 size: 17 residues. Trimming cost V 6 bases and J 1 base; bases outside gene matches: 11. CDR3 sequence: CSVKTPDRGRSYNEQFF. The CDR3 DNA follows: TGCAGCGTGAAGACGCCGGACAGGGGGCGGTCCTACAATGAGCAGTTCTTC.

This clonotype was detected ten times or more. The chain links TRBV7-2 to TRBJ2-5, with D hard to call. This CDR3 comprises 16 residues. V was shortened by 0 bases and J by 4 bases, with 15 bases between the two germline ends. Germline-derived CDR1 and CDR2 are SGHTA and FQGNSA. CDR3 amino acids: CASSLAGQTGGETQYF. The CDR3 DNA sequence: TGTGCCAGCAGCTTAGCAGGTCAGACGGGTGGAGAGACCCAGTACTTC.

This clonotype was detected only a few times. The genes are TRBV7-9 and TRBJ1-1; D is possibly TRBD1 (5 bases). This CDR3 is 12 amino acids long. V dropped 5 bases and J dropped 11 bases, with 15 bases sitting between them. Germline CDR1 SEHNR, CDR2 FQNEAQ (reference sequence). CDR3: CASSKTGLKAFF. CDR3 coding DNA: TGTGCCAGCAGCAAAACAGGTTTAAAGGCTTTCTTT.

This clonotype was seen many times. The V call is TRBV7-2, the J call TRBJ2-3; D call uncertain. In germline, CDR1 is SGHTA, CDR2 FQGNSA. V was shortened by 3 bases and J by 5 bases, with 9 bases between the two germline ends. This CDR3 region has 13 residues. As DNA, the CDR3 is TGTGCCAGCAGCTTTCGGGTGTTAGATACGCAGTATTTT. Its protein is CASSFRVLDTQYF.

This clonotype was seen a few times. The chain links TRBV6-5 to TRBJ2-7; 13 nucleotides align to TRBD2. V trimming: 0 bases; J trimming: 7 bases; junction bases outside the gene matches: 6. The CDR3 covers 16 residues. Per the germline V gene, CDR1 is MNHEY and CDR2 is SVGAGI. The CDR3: CASSYSKLAGGREQYF. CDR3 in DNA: TGTGCCAGCAGTTACTCGAAACTAGCGGGAGGGAGGGAGCAGTACTTC.

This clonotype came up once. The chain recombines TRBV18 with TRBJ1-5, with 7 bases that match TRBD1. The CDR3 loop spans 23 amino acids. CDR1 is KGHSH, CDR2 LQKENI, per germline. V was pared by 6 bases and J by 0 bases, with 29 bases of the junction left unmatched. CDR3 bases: TGTGCCAGCTCGGACAGGAAATTTATAGCAATTGGGACACGGGTTTATAGCAATCAGCCCCAGCATTTT. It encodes CASSDRKFIAIGTRVYSNQPQHF. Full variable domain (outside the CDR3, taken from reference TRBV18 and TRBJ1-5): NAGVMQNPRHLVRRRGQEARLRCSPMKGHSHVYWYRQLPEEGLKFMVYLQKENIIDESGMPKERFSAEFPKEGPSILRIQQVVRGDSAAYFCASSDRKFIAIGTRVYSNQPQHFGDGTRLSIL.

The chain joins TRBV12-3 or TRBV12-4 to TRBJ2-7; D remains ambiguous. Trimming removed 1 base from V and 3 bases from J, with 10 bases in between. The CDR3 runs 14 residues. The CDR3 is CASSLGLGIYEQYF. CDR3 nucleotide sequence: TGTGCCAGCAGTTTAGGGCTAGGGATCTACGAGCAGTACTTC.

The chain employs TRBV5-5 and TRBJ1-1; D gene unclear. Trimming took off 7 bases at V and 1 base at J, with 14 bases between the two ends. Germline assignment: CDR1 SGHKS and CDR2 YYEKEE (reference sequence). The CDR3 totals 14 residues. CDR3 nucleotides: TGTGCCAGCCGCAGCTTGTGGGAGAACACTGAAGCTTTCTTT. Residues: CASRSLWENTEAFF.

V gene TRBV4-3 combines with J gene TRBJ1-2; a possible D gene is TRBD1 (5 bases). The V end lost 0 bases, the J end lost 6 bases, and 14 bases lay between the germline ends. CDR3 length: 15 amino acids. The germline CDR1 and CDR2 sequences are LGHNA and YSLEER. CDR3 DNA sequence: TGCGCCAGCAGCCAAGATGACCTTGGCAGGGATGGCTACACCTTC. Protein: CASSQDDLGRDGYTF.

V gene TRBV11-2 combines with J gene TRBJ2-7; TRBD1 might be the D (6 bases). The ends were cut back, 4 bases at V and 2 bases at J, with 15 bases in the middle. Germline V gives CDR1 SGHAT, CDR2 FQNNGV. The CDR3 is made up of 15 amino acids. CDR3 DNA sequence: TGTGCCAGCAGCTCCCTCAGGGGCCAACCCTACGAGCAGTACTTC. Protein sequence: CASSSLRGQPYEQYF.